Included here is one TCR beta chain sequence, with context. Antigen specificity is unknown. Trimming removed 1 base from V and 0 bases from J, with 7 bases in between. The CDR3 has 15 residues. Germline CDR1 and CDR2: MGHRA and YSYEKL. The study ran its PCR with 60 Vbeta and 13 Jbeta primers. The table came from immunoSEQ multiplex PCR; TCRdb's copy has only in-frame clones and leaves some out. The sample includes 150,000 or so clones, 60% to 80% seen only once; the top ten take less than 8%. The data derive from a study of cytomegalovirus exposure and HLA in healthy donors. Study at large: Out of 398 genotyped donors, roughly 80% belonged to the Caucasian-associated ancestry cluster.

General study findings and limits: One variant, a missense change in DCLRE1C, was linked in a later analysis to TCR beta V- and J-gene trimming. Sequencing likely generated an artifact that appeared as a cluster of highly shared sequence variants.

The TCR sequence derives from a woman in her forties in good health and CMV-seropositive. The chain employs TRBV4-1 and TRBJ2-4; D not certain. Sequenced material: PBMCs. The CDR3 bases are TGCGCCAGCAGCCAAGGAGGAACAGCCAAAAACATTCAGTACTTC. Translation: CASSQGGTAKNIQYF.